This T cell receptor (beta chain) was recorded in a study of metastatic and nonmetastatic thyroid tumors. Across the whole study: Repertoires were compared across blood and tumor or nodule tissue from malignant and benign thyroid patients.

Among the patients, none had received any treatment before thyroid surgery. Looked up from germline, CDR1 is MNHEY and CDR2 is SMNVEV (reference sequence). The CDR3 totals 12 residues. TCRdb re-analyzed the PCR reads through MiXCR. This sample has some 14,000 clones; over 9.5% occur once, and the top ten carry approximately 14%. Of note for this clone: The junction does not match germline at one end; this may be a read error.

The sequence was obtained from a female donor with papillary thyroid cancer or a benign thyroid nodule (not recorded which). Some clones in this sample may be carry-over from other donors' samples. The sequenced material came from blood. V is TRBV27 and J is TRBJ1-2, with D possibly TRBD1 on 5 matching bases. CDR3 in amino acids: CANSSGNYGYTF. The CDR3 bases are TGTGCCAACAGTTCAGGGAACTATGGCTACACCTTC.